Following are 31 T cell receptor beta chains from one sample sequenced in a study of shared clonotypes between healthy human individuals. Assay: immunoSEQ multiplex PCR; the TCRdb copy retains only in-frame clones and omits some. The repertoire has some 1.5 million clones, 95% to 99% of them found once; the top ten carry about 0.42%. Sequenced: naive CD4+ T cells sorted from blood. Subset noted: CD45RA+ positively selected. Source of these receptors: a man aged 25 to 40 in good health.

CDR3 in amino acids: CASSFNGRGPLGEQFF. DNA of the CDR3: TGCGCCAGCAGCTTCAACGGGAGAGGGCCCTTGGGTGAGCAGTTCTTC. The chain uses TRBV5-1 and TRBJ2-1; D possibly corresponds to TRBD2 (6 bases). Germline CDR1 and CDR2: SGHRS and YFSETQ. Deletions cut 2 bases from V and 9 bases from J, with 21 bases between. The CDR3 spans 16 residues. The full variable domain, with the rest looked up from reference TRBV5-1 and TRBJ2-1, is KAGVTQTPRYLIKTRGQQVTLSCSPISGHRSVSWYQQTPGQGLQFLFEYFSETQRNKGNFPGRFSGRQFSNSRSEMNVSTLELGDSALYLCASSFNGRGPLGEQFFGPGTRLTVL.

The gene calls are TRBV5-1 and TRBJ1-1, with D maybe TRBD1 (5 bases). Trimming removed 0 bases from V and 5 bases from J, with 14 bases in between. CDR3 size: 15 residues. Germline V gene sequence: CDR1 SGHRS, CDR2 YFSETQ. The CDR3 reads CASSLALGTRTEAFF. In DNA form, the CDR3 reads TGCGCCAGCAGCTTGGCCCTGGGGACGAGAACTGAAGCTTTCTTT.

Remarks on this clone: Compared with germline, one end of the junction differs, possibly owing to a read error. The gene calls are TRBV5-1 and TRBJ1-2; 10 bases line up with TRBD1. Germline V gives CDR1 SGHRS, CDR2 YFSETQ. The CDR3 spans 14 residues. In DNA form, the CDR3 reads TGCGCCAGCAGCGCAGGACAGGGGGAGGTTCATGCGAACTTC. This codes for CASSAGQGEVHANF.

Comments on this clone: Its ends do not fully match the called genes, so a read error is possible. This rearrangement joins TRBV7-9 to TRBJ1-1; D is possibly TRBD1 (5 bases). CDR3 length: 12 residues. In germline, CDR1 is SEHNR, CDR2 FQNEAQ (reference sequence). CDR3 coding DNA: TGTGCCAGCACCTTAAGGGGTCCTGAAGCTTTCTTT. Residues: CASTLRGPEAFF.

Remarks on this clone: This CDR3 is also generated by other DNA sequences in the sample. This sequence joins TRBV5-6 and TRBJ2-3; 9 nucleotides align to TRBD2. This CDR3 spans 15 amino acids. The trim removed 3 bases at V and 0 bases at J, leaving 2 bases unmatched. The germline CDR1 and CDR2 sequences are SGHDT and YYEEEE. CDR3 residues: CASSSTSGSTDTQYF. In DNA form, the CDR3 reads TGTGCCAGCAGCTCGACTAGCGGAAGCACAGATACGCAGTATTTT.

V gene TRBV5-1 combines with J gene TRBJ2-5; D is undetermined. The CDR3 has 12 amino acids. The V end was cut by 4 bases, the J end by 5 bases, with 9 bases between. Germline V gene sequence: CDR1 SGHRS, CDR2 YFSETQ. CDR3 protein: CASSPEKETQYF. The CDR3 bases are TGCGCCAGCAGCCCGGAGAAGGAGACCCAGTACTTC.

The chain employs TRBV7-8 and TRBJ2-2; 7 positions match TRBD2. V shed 4 bases and J 3 bases; nucleotides not matched to a gene: 5. Germline CDR1 SGHVS, CDR2 FQNEAQ. The CDR3 is 15 amino acids. The CDR3 region has the DNA TGTGCCAGCAGCTGGCGGGGAGGGTACACCGGGGAGCTGTTTTTT. Protein sequence: CASSWRGGYTGELFF.

The chain is built from TRBV19 and TRBJ2-2; D perhaps matches TRBD1 (6 bases). Germline CDR1 LNHDA, CDR2 SQIVND (reference sequence). There are 16 residues in the CDR3. V was shortened by 2 bases and J by 4 bases, with 14 bases between the two germline ends. The DNA of the CDR3 is TGTGCCAGTAGTATACTACAGGGACGGGGCACCGGGGAGCTGTTTTTT. Its protein product is CASSILQGRGTGELFF.

The chain has TRBV10-1 and TRBJ2-1, with 16 bases that match TRBD2. V shed 4 bases and J 6 bases; nucleotides not matched to a gene: 12. Looked up from germline, CDR1 is WNHNN and CDR2 is SYGVQD (reference sequence). This CDR3 spans 19 amino acids. The CDR3 nucleotides read TGCGCCAGCAGTGGACCGGGACTAGCGGGAGGGCTTGGGGCCAATGAGCAGTTCTTC. Residues: CASSGPGLAGGLGANEQFF.

V gene TRBV11-3 combines with J gene TRBJ2-2; TRBD2 is a possible D gene (7 bases). The CDR3 loop spans 15 amino acids. The V gene's germline CDR1 is SGHNT and CDR2 YENEEA. Trimming pared 1 base from V and 4 bases from J, leaving 10 bases between. The CDR3 nucleotides read TGTGCCAGCAGCTTAGTGGGGGGGCCCACCGGGGAGCTGTTTTTT. Translating it yields CASSLVGGPTGELFF.

This chain links TRBV5-6 with TRBJ1-1; tentative D call: TRBD1 (5 bases). The CDR3 has 13 amino acids. The germline gives CDR1 SGHDT, CDR2 YYEEEE. V gave up 4 bases and J gave up 1 base, with 8 bases separating them. The CDR3 spells CASSPGTNTEAFF. Written as DNA, the CDR3 is TGTGCCAGCAGCCCCGGGACGAACACTGAAGCTTTCTTT.

The chain employs TRBV6-5 and TRBJ1-1, with D possibly being TRBD1 (5 bases). From germline, CDR1 is MNHEY and CDR2 SVGAGI. V lost 7 bases to trimming and J lost 4 bases, with 13 bases between them. The CDR3 contains 13 residues. CDR3 nucleotides: TGTGCCAGCACCTCGTTCGGGGGCACTGAAGCTTTCTTT. This codes for CASTSFGGTEAFF.

This clone was counted a single time. V is TRBV9 and J is TRBJ2-3; TRBD2 matches 7 bases. J lost 4 bases, V lost 0 bases, and 8 bases had no gene match. Germline CDR1 is SGDLS and CDR2 is YYNGEE. The CDR3 is 16 amino acids. Written as DNA, the CDR3 is TGTGCCAGCAGCGTAGCCCCGGGACTACAGGCAGATACGCAGTATTTT. Translating it yields CASSVAPGLQADTQYF.

V gene TRBV6-4 combines with J gene TRBJ2-5; D is perhaps TRBD1 (8 bases). This CDR3 has 14 amino acids. The V gene lost 7 bases and the J gene lost 1 base, with 13 bases spanning the gap. Germline V lookup: CDR1 MRHNA, CDR2 SNTAGT. This chain's CDR3 is CASKRDRFQETQYF. The CDR3 bases are TGTGCCAGCAAGCGGGACAGGTTCCAAGAGACCCAGTACTTC.

In this sample, this clone turned up once. The rearrangement links TRBV18 to TRBJ2-2; TRBD2 aligns across 9 bases. Germline lookup yields CDR1 KGHSH and CDR2 LQKENI. The V and J ends lost 3 bases and 4 bases, in that order; junction bases with no gene match: 6. This CDR3 contains 16 residues. This CDR3 is CASSPPGLALTGELFF. CDR3 DNA: TGTGCCAGCTCACCGCCGGGACTAGCCCTCACCGGGGAGCTGTTTTTT.

The J gene is TRBJ2-5, the V gene TRBV5-1; TRBD1 matches 10 bases. The J call may be wrong; the DNA end is better matched by TRBJ2-7. Germline V gene sequence: CDR1 SGHRS, CDR2 YFSETQ. The CDR3 consists of 15 residues. The CDR3 DNA reads as TGCGCCAGCAGCATAGGGGACAGGGGACCGTCCGAGCAGTACTTC. This sequence encodes CASSIGDRGPSEQYF.

The chain carries TRBV5-1 and TRBJ2-2; 8 bases map to TRBD1. CDR3 length: 14 residues. V lost 4 bases to trimming and J lost 8 bases; unmatched junction nucleotides: 7. Germline lookup yields CDR1 SGHRS and CDR2 YFSETQ. The CDR3 coding sequence is TGCGCCAGCAGCGCGGGGACAGGCTCGGGGGAGCTGTTTTTT. Translation: CASSAGTGSGELFF.

For the CDR3, the DNA is TGTGCCAGCAGTGGTAGTTGGGGGCGAGGCGGCTACACCTTC. It encodes CASSGSWGRGGYTF. The J gene is TRBJ1-2, the V gene TRBV6-4; TRBD1 might be the D (6 bases). The CDR3 is 14 amino acids. Trimming cost V 4 bases and J 8 bases, with 17 bases left between them. CDR1 and CDR2 (germline): MRHNA, SNTAGT.

The rearrangement joins TRBV29-1 to TRBJ2-1; D not resolved. Germline V CDR1 and CDR2: SQVTM, ANQGSEA. The CDR3 runs 13 residues. V was clipped by 7 bases and J by 0 bases, with 10 bases between them. The chain's CDR3 is CSASRSSYNEQFF. CDR3 in DNA: TGCAGCGCTTCTAGGAGCTCCTACAATGAGCAGTTCTTC.

This chain joins TRBV4-3 and TRBJ2-3; 12 nucleotides agree with TRBD2. The CDR3 is made up of 17 amino acids. V shed 3 bases, J shed 7 bases, and the junction held 11 bases outside the gene matches. Looked up from germline, CDR1 is LGHNA and CDR2 is YSLEER. The CDR3 reads CASSQGRLAGGRHTQYF. The CDR3 coding sequence is TGCGCCAGCAGCCAGGGAAGGCTAGCGGGAGGGCGTCATACGCAGTATTTT.

A word on this clone: The junction shows a germline mismatch at one end, possibly a read error. The rearrangement uses TRBV7-9 and TRBJ1-4, with 9 bases lining up with TRBD1. Germline V gene sequence: CDR1 SEHNR, CDR2 FQNEAQ (reference sequence). This CDR3 comprises 15 residues. The CDR3 sequence: CASSLETGGNEKLFF. The CDR3 bases are TGTGCCAGCAGTTTAGAGACAGGGGGGAATGAAAAACTGTTTTTT.

J is TRBJ1-1 and V is TRBV5-1, with D possibly being TRBD1 (5 bases). In germline, CDR1 is SGHRS, CDR2 YFSETQ. The CDR3 has 14 residues. The germline V and J ends were trimmed by 3 bases and 1 base, with 10 bases remaining between them. In nucleotides, the CDR3 is TGCGCCAGCAGCTGGGACCATGGGAACACTGAAGCTTTCTTT. Amino acid sequence: CASSWDHGNTEAFF.

The chain has TRBV10-3 and TRBJ2-7; TRBD2 aligns across 11 bases. Per germline, CDR1 ENHRY and CDR2 SYGVKD. Trimming removed 5 bases from V and 3 bases from J; junction bases left unmatched: 3. The CDR3 consists of 14 residues. The CDR3 is CAISLTSGSYEQYF. The CDR3 coding sequence is TGTGCCATCAGTTTAACTAGCGGGAGCTACGAGCAGTACTTC.

This chain links TRBV7-9 with TRBJ2-2; the match to TRBD1 covers 10 bases. From germline, CDR1 is SEHNR and CDR2 FQNEAQ (reference sequence). CDR3 size: 16 residues. Trimming removed 5 bases from V and 6 bases from J; junction bases left unmatched: 9. This chain's CDR3 is CASSQTGTGEAGELFF. CDR3 sequence (DNA): TGTGCCAGCAGCCAAACCGGGACAGGGGAAGCCGGGGAGCTGTTTTTT.

This clone has a single count. The rearrangement uses TRBV7-9 and TRBJ2-3; no definite D call. V was shortened by 1 base and J by 1 base, with 9 bases between the two germline ends. CDR3 length equals 15 residues. Per the germline V gene, CDR1 is SEHNR and CDR2 is FQNEAQ (reference sequence). CDR3 sequence reads: CASSLDPRGTDTQYF. CDR3 in DNA: TGTGCCAGCAGCTTAGACCCCCGGGGCACAGATACGCAGTATTTT.

In the case of this clone: Other DNA variants within this sample encode the same CDR3. The chain combines TRBV7-2 with TRBJ2-3; 9 bases agree with TRBD2. V lost 1 base, J lost 4 bases, and 0 bases stayed unmatched. The CDR3 runs 14 residues. Germline loops: CDR1 SGHTA, CDR2 FQGNSA. The DNA of the CDR3 is TGTGCCAGCAGCTTAGTAGCGGGAGCAGATACGCAGTATTTT. As protein: CASSLVAGADTQYF.

CDR3 region: CASSTSAGADEQFF. For the CDR3, the DNA is TGTGCCAGCAGCACCTCCGCGGGGGCGGATGAGCAGTTCTTC. This chain links TRBV11-2 with TRBJ2-1, with D maybe TRBD2 (7 bases). The germline V and J ends were trimmed by 5 bases and 8 bases, with 16 bases remaining between them. Germline loops: CDR1 SGHAT, CDR2 FQNNGV. The CDR3 is 14 residues long.

V usage is TRBV5-1 and J usage is TRBJ1-3, with a tentative D call TRBD1 (6 bases). This CDR3 is 15 amino acids long. V dropped 0 bases and J dropped 3 bases, with 10 bases sitting between them. Germline V gives CDR1 SGHRS, CDR2 YFSETQ. The CDR3 coding sequence is TGCGCCAGCAGCTTGGTGGGGGCGAATGGAAACACCATATATTTT. This codes for CASSLVGANGNTIYF.

This chain connects TRBV28 to TRBJ2-3; TRBD1 matches 9 bases. The germline V gene encodes CDR1 MDHEN and CDR2 SYDVKM. V lost 3 bases and J lost 6; bases outside the gene matches: 4. The CDR3 loop spans 14 amino acids. The CDR3 is CASSLGQGVDTQYF. As DNA, the CDR3 is TGTGCCAGCAGTTTGGGACAGGGAGTGGATACGCAGTATTTT.

The chain employs TRBV27 and TRBJ2-5, with unresolved D. Germline V lookup: CDR1 MNHEY, CDR2 SMNVEV (reference sequence). CDR3 length: 15 residues. Between the trimmed V and J ends, which lost 6 bases and 7 bases, there was a span of 21 bases. CDR3: CASSSPRLGPGTQYF. The CDR3 DNA follows: TGTGCCAGCAGCTCCCCCAGACTCGGCCCAGGGACCCAGTACTTC.

The sample holds one count of this clone. The V gene is TRBV7-3, the J gene TRBJ2-3; no firm D call. Germline V gene data show CDR1 as SGHTA and CDR2 as FQGTGA. The CDR3 contains 11 residues. The germline V and J ends were trimmed by 5 bases and 2 bases, with 2 bases remaining between them. The CDR3 DNA reads as TGTGCCAGCAGCAACACAGATACGCAGTATTTT. Amino acids: CASSNTDTQYF.